The 10 T cell receptor beta chains below were found in one sample sequenced in a study of T cell responses to AZD1222 COVID-19 vaccine. Method: immunoSEQ multiplex PCR; TCRdb's copy keeps in-frame clones and lacks some. Of roughly 120,000 clones detected, about 87% appear once; the ten largest clones hold 4.4%. This sample comprised peripheral blood, obtained on day 0 of AZD1222 vaccination. These receptors were obtained from an adult in good health.

The chain links TRBV10-3 to TRBJ1-2; TRBD1 matches 8 bases. Per germline, CDR1 ENHRY and CDR2 SYGVKD. V gave up 6 bases and J gave up 8 bases; unmatched junction bases: 14. This CDR3 comprises 15 residues. The CDR3 loop is CAISAPSQGAEGYTF. The CDR3 nucleotides are TGTGCCATCAGCGCCCCGAGTCAGGGGGCAGAAGGCTACACCTTC.

This rearrangement joins TRBV3-1 (or the pseudogene TRBV3-2) to TRBJ1-2; no clear D. Trimming took 0 bases from V and 4 from J, leaving 12 bases between them. Germline values: CDR1 LGHDT, CDR2 YNNKEL (reference sequence). This CDR3 region has 15 residues. The CDR3 DNA sequence: TGTGCCAGCAGCCAAGAAGCGGCAGCTCCCTATGGCTACACCTTC. Amino acids: CASSQEAAAPYGYTF.

The rearrangement uses TRBV2 and TRBJ1-1; D gene uncertain. CDR3 length: 11 amino acids. Germline V gene data show CDR1 as SNHLY and CDR2 as FYNNEI. V dropped 7 bases and J dropped 6 bases, with 9 bases sitting between them. CDR3 DNA sequence: TGTGCCAGCAACGGGCGAGCTGAAGCTTTCTTT. As protein: CASNGRAEAFF.

This clone was found once. The chain joins TRBV18 to TRBJ1-1; 12 bases map to TRBD1. With V trimmed by 3 bases and J by 5 bases, 4 bases remained unmatched. Germline V gives CDR1 KGHSH, CDR2 LQKENI. This CDR3 region has 15 residues. The chain's CDR3 is CASSPGQGARTEAFF. The CDR3 DNA follows: TGTGCCAGCTCACCGGGACAGGGGGCGCGGACTGAAGCTTTCTTT.

The chain recombines TRBV11-2 with TRBJ2-7, with D perhaps matching TRBD2 (6 bases). The CDR3 totals 14 residues. Germline assignment: CDR1 SGHAT and CDR2 FQNNGV. V lost 1 base and J 6 bases, leaving 13 bases between the germline ends. DNA of the CDR3: TGTGCCAGCAGCTTAGGCAGGACTATCTCCGAGCAGTACTTC. Translation: CASSLGRTISEQYF.

In its sample, this clone was seen once. The rearrangement uses TRBV6-4 and TRBJ2-1, with a weak D call TRBD1 (6 bases). The CDR3 covers 17 residues. Germline V gives CDR1 MRHNA, CDR2 SNTAGT. The V end lost 0 bases, the J end lost 3 bases, and 15 bases lay between the germline ends. The CDR3, as DNA: TGTGCCAGCAGTGACTCGATAACCCAGGGGCTCTACAATGAGCAGTTCTTC. Protein sequence: CASSDSITQGLYNEQFF.

This chain joins TRBV7-8 and TRBJ1-5; no clear D gene. This CDR3 spans 13 amino acids. V lost 0 bases and J lost 7, with 7 bases in between. Germline V CDR1 and CDR2: SGHVS, FQNEAQ. The CDR3 loop is CASSLARRQPQHF. The CDR3 nucleotides are TGTGCCAGCAGCTTAGCGAGGCGCCAGCCCCAGCATTTT.

This clone was seen more than once but under ten times. The gene calls are TRBV6-5 and TRBJ2-2, with 10 nucleotides matching TRBD2. CDR3 length equals 15 residues. V lost 7 bases, J lost 1 base, and 3 bases stayed unmatched. Germline V CDR1 and CDR2: MNHEY, SVGAGI. CDR3 coding DNA: TGTGCCAGCAACCTAGCGGGAGAGAACACCGGGGAGCTGTTTTTT. It translates to CASNLAGENTGELFF.

CDR3 amino acids: CASSELGPGRELFF. CDR3 DNA sequence: TGTGCCAGCAGTGAATTGGGACCGGGGAGGGAGCTGTTTTTT. This chain links TRBV25-1 with TRBJ2-2; D may be TRBD1 or TRBD2 (5 bases each). CDR1 and CDR2 (germline): MGHDK, SYGVNS. This CDR3 comprises 14 residues. Trimming stripped 1 base from V and 9 bases from J, with 12 bases between.

The J gene is TRBJ2-7, the V gene TRBV11-3, with D perhaps TRBD2 (6 bases). V lost 0 bases and J 0 bases, leaving 21 bases between the germline ends. The CDR3 has 19 residues. In germline, CDR1 is SGHNT, CDR2 YENEEA. The CDR3 is CASSLDPRGGGMSSYEQYF. The CDR3 DNA reads as TGTGCCAGCAGCTTAGACCCCCGGGGTGGAGGGATGAGCTCCTACGAGCAGTACTTC.